Sequencing of this T cell receptor (beta chain) was carried out in a study of control samples from healthy donors and cancer patients. TCRdb keeps only in-frame clones here, not all; method: immunoSEQ multiplex PCR. The sample carries roughly 100,000 clones, approximately 86% recorded once. Trimming pared 6 bases from V and 0 bases from J, leaving 9 bases between. The CDR3 spans 15 residues. Germline loops: CDR1 MNHNY, CDR2 SVGAGI (reference sequence). The sequence was obtained from a man aged 25 to 45 in good health. The sample was blood. J is TRBJ2-6 and V is TRBV6-6, with unresolved D. Here the CDR3 reads CASSPSHSGANVLTF. CDR3 DNA: TGTGCCAGCAGCCCCAGTCACTCTGGGGCCAACGTCCTGACTTTC.